One sample yielded the 20 T cell receptor beta chains listed below, sequenced in a study of blood T cell repertoires in COVID-19. Using immunoSEQ multiplex PCR, the repertoire was profiled, and TCRdb retains in-frame clones only, with some absent. The sample holds 200,000 to 250,000 clones, 84% seen once. Sequencing was done on a sample of peripheral blood. These receptors were taken from an elderly woman with active or convalescent COVID-19.

CDR3 nucleotides: TGTGCCAGCAGTTTTTCACAGGGGGGCGAGCAGTACTTC. This sequence encodes CASSFSQGGEQYF. The V call is TRBV12-3 or TRBV12-4, the J call TRBJ2-7; 8 bases line up with TRBD1. The length of the CDR3 is 13 residues. With 3 bases clipped from V and 6 bases from J, the junction kept 4 bases outside the gene matches.

The chain employs TRBV9 and TRBJ1-6; D perhaps matches TRBD1 (5 bases). Germline V CDR1 and CDR2: SGDLS, YYNGEE. With 3 bases removed from V and 7 bases from J, the gap between germline ends came to 8 bases. This CDR3 is built from 13 residues. CDR3 sequence: CASSARQNSPLHF. In DNA, the CDR3 is TGTGCCAGCAGCGCTCGACAGAATTCACCCCTCCACTTT. Using reference TRBV9 and TRBJ1-6 for the parts outside the CDR3, the full variable domain is DSGVTQTPKHLITATGQRVTLRCSPRSGDLSVYWYQQSLDQGLQFLIQYYNGEERAKGNILERFSAQQFPDLHSELNLSSLELGDSALYFCASSARQNSPLHFGNGTRLTVT.

This chain joins TRBV15 and TRBJ2-1; TRBD2 matches at 10 bases. V lost 0 bases to trimming and J lost 9 bases; unmatched junction nucleotides: 5. In germline, CDR1 is LNHNV, CDR2 YYDKDF (reference sequence). The CDR3 has 15 residues. Written as DNA, the CDR3 is TGTGCCACCAGCAGAGAAACTAGCGGGGCCGGTGAGCAGTTCTTC. Amino acids: CATSRETSGAGEQFF. Using reference TRBV15 and TRBJ2-1 for the parts outside the CDR3, the full variable domain is DAMVIQNPRYQVTQFGKPVTLSCSQTLNHNVMYWYQQKSSQAPKLLFHYYDKDFNNEADTPDNFQSRRPNTSFCFLDIRSPGLGDTAMYLCATSRETSGAGEQFFGPGTRLTVL.

This clone has a single count. The chain carries TRBV19 and TRBJ1-1; D uncertain. V lost 6 bases, J lost 7 bases, and 18 bases lay in between. The CDR3 totals 14 residues. The V gene's germline CDR1 is LNHDA and CDR2 SQIVND (reference sequence). In DNA, the CDR3 is TGTGCCAGTAGCTCCAGCCTGGCGGTCTTTGAAGCTTTCTTT. Its translation is CASSSSLAVFEAFF. The whole variable domain, remainder taken from reference TRBV19 and TRBJ1-1, is DGGITQSPKYLFRKEGQNVTLSCEQNLNHDAMYWYRQDPGQGLRLIYYSQIVNDFQKGDIAEGYSVSREKKESFPLTVTSAQKNPTAFYLCASSSSLAVFEAFFGQGTRLTVV.

The chain uses TRBV10-3 and TRBJ2-1; 7 nucleotides align to TRBD1. This CDR3 comprises 14 residues. Losses at the gene ends were 5 bases for V and 0 bases for J; bases not matched to a gene: 1. The germline CDR1 and CDR2 sequences are ENHRY and SYGVKD. This chain's CDR3 is CAISRQGSYNEQFF. CDR3 nucleotide sequence: TGTGCCATCAGTCGACAGGGCTCCTACAATGAGCAGTTCTTC.

The chain recombines TRBV4-2 with TRBJ2-3, with 9 bases that match TRBD2. Germline V CDR1 and CDR2: LGHNA, YNFKEQ. Losses at the gene ends were 0 bases for V and 5 bases for J; bases not matched to a gene: 9. This CDR3 region has 17 residues. CDR3 sequence (DNA): TGTGCCAGCAGCCAAGACCTAGTTGCGGGGGGGCGAGATACGCAGTATTTT. Its translation: CASSQDLVAGGRDTQYF.

The CDR3 nucleotides read TGTGCCAGCAGCCCCCCGACATCCGAGCAGTTCTTC. The encoded protein is CASSPPTSEQFF. The chain couples TRBV7-2 to TRBJ2-1; unclear D gene. The CDR3 runs to 12 residues. Germline V gene sequence: CDR1 SGHTA, CDR2 FQGNSA. The V and J ends lost 5 bases and 10 bases respectively, with 12 bases between them. Complete variable domain (other parts from reference TRBV7-2 and TRBJ2-1): GAGVSQSPSNKVTEKGKDVELRCDPISGHTALYWYRQSLGQGLEFLIYFQGNSAPDKSGLPSDRFSAERTGGSVSTLTIQRTQQEDSAVYLCASSPPTSEQFFGPGTRLTVL.

The CDR3 here is CASSFSRQETQYF. The CDR3 DNA is TGTGCCAGCTCCTTTTCTAGACAAGAGACCCAGTACTTC. This chain uses TRBV18 with TRBJ2-5, with unresolved D. This CDR3 has 13 amino acids. Germline CDR1 is KGHSH and CDR2 is LQKENI. The V gene lost 6 bases and the J gene lost 2 bases, with 10 bases spanning the gap.

The chain couples TRBV3-1 (or the pseudogene TRBV3-2) to TRBJ2-1; 7 bases line up with TRBD2. Germline CDR1 and CDR2: LGHDT and YNNKEL (reference sequence). V trimming: 2 bases; J trimming: 2 bases; junction bases outside the gene matches: 12. CDR3 size: 18 residues. The CDR3 nucleotides read TGTGCCAGCAGCCAAATCTCCGAACCGGGACTACCCTACAATGAGCAGTTCTTC. This encodes CASSQISEPGLPYNEQFF.

This rearrangement joins TRBV24-1 to TRBJ2-1; 7 bases map to TRBD2. This CDR3 has 15 residues. CDR1 is KGHDR and CDR2 is SFDVKD in the germline V gene. The junction had 10 bases not matched to a gene; V was cut back by 3 bases and J by 9 bases. CDR3 region: CATSDTGTNAAEQFF. In DNA, the CDR3 is TGTGCCACCAGTGATACCGGGACTAATGCGGCTGAGCAGTTCTTC.

The chain combines TRBV6-2 or TRBV6-3 with TRBJ2-5; TRBD2 matches at 12 bases. This CDR3 spans 16 amino acids. V shed 6 bases and J 7 bases; nucleotides not matched to a gene: 12. The germline V gene encodes CDR1 MNHEY and CDR2 SVGEGT. CDR3 bases: TGTGCCAGCAGCCATCGGACTAGCGGGGAAAGGGGGACCCAGTACTTC. Translation: CASSHRTSGERGTQYF.

J is TRBJ2-5 and V is TRBV7-6, with 11 nucleotides matching TRBD2. Per the germline V gene, CDR1 is SGHVS and CDR2 is FNYEAQ. The CDR3 extends over 18 amino acids. With V trimmed by 3 bases and J by 5 bases, 14 bases remained unmatched. In DNA form, the CDR3 reads TGTGCCAGCAGCTTGGAGCTAACTAGCGGGGGCCGTGGGGAGACCCAGTACTTC. It codes for CASSLELTSGGRGETQYF.

This chain joins TRBV28 and TRBJ2-7; D call uncertain. The CDR3 length is 14 residues. Germline V lookup: CDR1 MDHEN, CDR2 SYDVKM. The V and J ends lost 1 base and 2 bases respectively, with 9 bases between them. The CDR3: CASSLSRITYEQYF. The CDR3 DNA sequence: TGTGCCAGCAGTTTATCCAGGATTACCTACGAGCAGTACTTC.

The chain employs TRBV6-6 and TRBJ2-1; D gene unclear. V shed 8 bases and J shed 3 bases, with 11 bases lying between them. The CDR3 covers 13 residues. Germline assignment: CDR1 MNHNY and CDR2 SVGAGI (reference sequence). The CDR3 loop reads CASGTRYYNEQFF. In nucleotides, the CDR3 is TGTGCCAGCGGTACGAGGTACTACAATGAGCAGTTCTTC.

The genes are TRBV11-2 and TRBJ1-1, with D uncertain. The V gene's germline CDR1 is SGHAT and CDR2 FQNNGV. Between the trimmed V and J ends, which lost 5 bases and 7 bases, there was a span of 8 bases. The CDR3 runs to 11 residues. CDR3 in amino acids: CASSNTVEAFF. The CDR3 nucleotides are TGTGCCAGCAGCAACACAGTTGAAGCTTTCTTT.

This chain connects TRBV11-3 to TRBJ2-5; 9 bases align to TRBD1. Germline trimming cut 5 bases from V and 2 bases from J; bases unmatched to any gene: 6. Germline-derived CDR1 and CDR2 are SGHNT and YENEEA. The CDR3 spans 15 residues. The CDR3 nucleotides are TGTGCCAGCAGCCCAGGACAGGGGAGGCAAGAGACCCAGTACTTC. The encoded protein is CASSPGQGRQETQYF.

On this clone itself: Germline is not matched at one junction end, which may reflect a read error. This chain uses TRBV7-7 with TRBJ2-1, with TRBD1 matching 10 bases. Germline values: CDR1 SSHAT, CDR2 FNYEAQ (reference sequence). The CDR3 spans 14 residues. The CDR3 loop is CASSFRDRGHEQFF. As DNA, the CDR3 is TGTGCTAGCAGCTTTAGGGACAGGGGCCATGAGCAGTTCTTC.

This chain uses TRBV19 with TRBJ1-2, with 10 positions matching TRBD1. Germline V gene lookup returns CDR1 LNHDA and CDR2 SQIVND (reference sequence). Trimming cost V 8 bases and J 5 bases; bases outside gene matches: 11. The CDR3 runs 15 residues. CDR3 nucleotides: TGTGCCAGTTCAGACCGGGACAGGGGAAGGTATGGCTACACCTTC. Its protein product is CASSDRDRGRYGYTF.

The gene calls are TRBV3-1 (or the pseudogene TRBV3-2) and TRBJ2-1; possible D gene TRBD2, 5 bases. Germline V gives CDR1 LGHDT, CDR2 YNNKEL (reference sequence). V was cut by 1 base and J by 8 bases, with 9 bases left in between. This CDR3 region has 13 residues. Here the CDR3 DNA reads TGTGCCAGCAGCCAAGTACGGACTCATGAGCAGTTCTTC. Protein sequence: CASSQVRTHEQFF.

The chain carries TRBV7-2 and TRBJ1-5; D unclear. The CDR3 loop spans 13 amino acids. From germline, CDR1 is SGHTA and CDR2 FQGNSA. V shed 4 bases and J shed 11 bases, with 15 bases lying between them. CDR3 bases: TGTGCCAGCAGCTCTCCACCGGTCTTGGCCCAGCATTTT. Its protein product is CASSSPPVLAQHF.